A selection of T cell receptor beta chains follows, all from one sample in a study of blood T cell repertoires in COVID-19. Profiling relied on immunoSEQ multiplex PCR, and the TCRdb table lists in-frame clones only, not all of them. The profile shows about 160,000 clones, 85% to 95% of them singletons. The sequencing input was peripheral blood. These receptors all come from a woman aged 55-75 years with COVID-19, enrolled during active disease. Each CDR3 is given with its conserved first and last residue. The D gene is left open where the match is weak. Clone sizes are given selectively: once, few, many, or a class where the clone is expanded.

TGTGCCAGCAGCGTTGGCGGGACTAATGAAAAACTGTTTTTT,CASSVGGTNEKLFF,.,.,TRBV9,TRBJ1-4
TGTGCCAGCAATTGGCGGCGTTCTGGAAACACCATATATTTT,CASNWRRSGNTIYF,.,.,TRBV28,TRBJ1-3
TGTGCCAGCAGTTCCGTCGATTGGGACAGCTACACTGAAGCTTTCTTT,CASSSVDWDSYTEAFF,.,TRBD1,TRBV6-5,TRBJ1-1
TGTGCCATCAGTGAGTCCGAGCGGGGGGGCCCCTACAATGAGCAGTTCTTC,CAISESERGGPYNEQFF,.,TRBD2,TRBV10-3,TRBJ2-1
TGTGCCAGCAGCCCCGGAGGGGGGGAAGGTTTTAGGGGGCAGTTCTTC,CASSPGGGEGFRGQFF,.,.,TRBV3-1/TRBV3-2,TRBJ2-1
TGCGCCAGCAGCGACTTAACTAGCGGGGGGGCAAATACGCAGTATTTT,CASSDLTSGGANTQYF,.,TRBD2,TRBV5-1,TRBJ2-3
TGTGCTAGCAGCACCCGGACTTCAGATACGCAGTATTTT,CASSTRTSDTQYF,.,.,TRBV7-7,TRBJ2-3
TGTGCCATCAGTGAGTCGACGGGGGGTTACGAGCAGTACTTC,CAISESTGGYEQYF,.,TRBD2,TRBV10-3,TRBJ2-7
TGTGCCACCAGCAGAGATCGGAGCAGCTATCAGCCCCAGCATTTT,CATSRDRSSYQPQHF,.,.,TRBV15,TRBJ1-5
TGTGCCAGCAGCTTAGAGCAGCGCACTGAAGCTTTCTTT,CASSLEQRTEAFF,.,.,TRBV11-2,TRBJ1-1
TGCGCCAGCAGCCAGGAACAGGTCCCGCCTACTAATGAAAAACTGTTTTTT,CASSQEQVPPTNEKLFF,.,.,TRBV4-3,TRBJ1-4
TGTGCCAGTAGTGGGACATCGAGCAATCAGCCCCAGCATTTT,CASSGTSSNQPQHF,.,.,TRBV19,TRBJ1-5
TGTGCCAGCAGTGACTTTAGGGGAGGGGGGAGTTCACCCTACGAGCAGTACTTC,CASSDFRGGGSSPYEQYF,.,.,TRBV6-4,TRBJ2-7
TGTGCCAGCAGCTTATCAGGGGCGAACACTGAAGCTTTCTTT,CASSLSGANTEAFF,.,.,TRBV7-9,TRBJ1-1
TGTGCCAGCAGTCAACAGACCCTGAACACTGAAGCTTTCTTT,CASSQQTLNTEAFF,.,.,TRBV6-5,TRBJ1-1
TGTGCCAGCAGCCTTTACCGGGAGGGGGGGAAAGGGGAGCAGTACTTC,CASSLYREGGKGEQYF,.,TRBD2,TRBV3-1/TRBV3-2,TRBJ2-7
TGTGCCAGTAGTATAAGCAGGGTATACCAGGCCGGCTACACCTTC,CASSISRVYQAGYTF,.,.,TRBV19,TRBJ1-2
TGTGCCAGCAGACCAACAGGGGCCGTAGATGAAAAACTGTTTTTT,CASRPTGAVDEKLFF,.,TRBD1,TRBV2,TRBJ1-4
TGTGCCAGCAGCAAACCCCGGACAGGTGAAAGCTCTGGAAACACCATATATTTT,CASSKPRTGESSGNTIYF,.,TRBD1,TRBV7-9,TRBJ1-3
TGCGCCAGCAACGCCGGGACTACTAACACAGATACGCAGTATTTT,CASNAGTTNTDTQYF,.,TRBD2,TRBV5-1,TRBJ2-3
TGCGCCAGCAGCCAGGATCCTAGCGGGGGGGCCGTAGATACGCAGTATTTT,CASSQDPSGGAVDTQYF,.,TRBD2,TRBV4-3,TRBJ2-3
TGTGCCAGCAGCTTTGAGCGGGGGGACTACGAGCAGTACTTC,CASSFERGDYEQYF,.,TRBD2,TRBV7-2,TRBJ2-7
TGTGCCAGCTCACCCGCCAGCGGGGAAGATACGCAGTATTTT,CASSPASGEDTQYF,.,TRBD2,TRBV18,TRBJ2-3
TGTGCCAGCAGCGGACAGGGAAACACCGGGGAGCTGTTTTTT,CASSGQGNTGELFF,.,TRBD1,TRBV6-4,TRBJ2-2
TGCGCCAGCAGCTTGGGGGCGGGCCAACCTAGCACAGATACGCAGTATTTT,CASSLGAGQPSTDTQYF,.,.,TRBV5-1,TRBJ2-3
TGTGCCAGCAGCAATCCTGATACGCAGTATTTT,CASSNPDTQYF,.,.,TRBV7-2,TRBJ2-3
TGTGCCAGCAGCCAAGGCAGGGGATGGGACGAGCAGTACTTC,CASSQGRGWDEQYF,.,.,TRBV3-1/TRBV3-2,TRBJ2-7
TGTGCCAGCAGTTTATACAGGGATGCAACTAATGAAAAACTGTTTTTT,CASSLYRDATNEKLFF,once,.,TRBV27,TRBJ1-4
TGTGCCAGCAGCTTATCGGGGTCCTACGAGCAGTACTTC,CASSLSGSYEQYF,once,.,TRBV11-3,TRBJ2-7
TGTGCCAGCAGCCTTGGACAGGGGAGGACTGAAGCTTTCTTT,CASSLGQGRTEAFF,.,TRBD1,TRBV3-1/TRBV3-2,TRBJ1-1
TGCGCCAGCAGCTTGAAGGAGGCGAGCGGCTACACCTTC,CASSLKEASGYTF,.,.,TRBV5-1,TRBJ1-2
TGTGCCAGCAGACCGACAGGGGACCAGCCCCAGCATTTT,CASRPTGDQPQHF,.,TRBD1,TRBV2,TRBJ1-5
TGTGCCAGTAGTATAGAGGGCACTAATGAAAAACTGTTTTTT,CASSIEGTNEKLFF,.,.,TRBV19,TRBJ1-4
TGCGCCAGCAGCCCGAGGACATATCGGGACACTGAAGCTTTCTTT,CASSPRTYRDTEAFF,.,.,TRBV5-1,TRBJ1-1
TGTGCCACCAGACGGGGTCCTGAAGCTTTCTTT,CATRRGPEAFF,.,.,TRBV19,TRBJ1-1
TGTGCCAGCAGCACCAGTGGTTGGGGAGCTAACTATGGCTACACCTTC,CASSTSGWGANYGYTF,.,.,TRBV28,TRBJ1-2
TGTGCCAGCAGTTACTCGATCAAGGGGGTCTACAATGAGCAGTTCTTC,CASSYSIKGVYNEQFF,.,.,TRBV6-2/TRBV6-3,TRBJ2-1
TGTGCCAGCATACGGACAGTCTGGTCGTACGAGCAGTACTTC,CASIRTVWSYEQYF,.,.,TRBV2,TRBJ2-7
TGTGCCAGCAGCTCAGCGGGGAGACAGGGGTACAATGAGCAGTTCTTC,CASSSAGRQGYNEQFF,.,.,TRBV5-8,TRBJ2-1
TGTGCCAGCAGCTCATACAGGGGGTTCGACACTGAAGCTTTCTTT,CASSSYRGFDTEAFF,.,TRBD1,TRBV11-2,TRBJ1-1
TGTGCCAGCGGGTTTGCATCGGACAGGGTGTCCCAGTACTTC,CASGFASDRVSQYF,.,TRBD1,TRBV6-5,TRBJ2-5
TGTGCCAGTAGTACCCACGACAGGGCGCCCTATAGCAATCAGCCCCAGCATTTT,CASSTHDRAPYSNQPQHF,.,TRBD1,TRBV19,TRBJ1-5
TGTGCCAGCAGTTTAGCCGGAGATACGCAGTATTTT,CASSLAGDTQYF,.,.,TRBV12-3/TRBV12-4,TRBJ2-3
TGTGCCAGCAGCTTCACCGGGACAGGGACAGAGCCCCAGCATTTT,CASSFTGTGTEPQHF,.,TRBD1,TRBV7-9,TRBJ1-5
TGTGCCAGTAGTACCCAAGGGACAGGGAATGAAAAACTGTTTTTT,CASSTQGTGNEKLFF,.,TRBD1,TRBV19,TRBJ1-4
TGTGCCAGTAGTATACAGGGAGGAGATAACAATGAGCAGTTCTTC,CASSIQGGDNNEQFF,.,.,TRBV19,TRBJ2-1
TGTGCCAGCAGTCTGGACAGGGGGCCCTATGGCTACACCTTC,CASSLDRGPYGYTF,.,TRBD1,TRBV6-5,TRBJ1-2
TGTGCCAGCAGCAAGCCGGACAGCCATAACAATGAGCAGTTCTTC,CASSKPDSHNNEQFF,.,.,TRBV7-2,TRBJ2-1
TGCGCCAGCAGCCTTGGCCTTTCTGGAAACACCATATATTTT,CASSLGLSGNTIYF,.,.,TRBV4-3,TRBJ1-3
TGTGCCAGTTCTCCAGGGGACACTGAAGCTTTCTTT,CASSPGDTEAFF,.,.,TRBV19,TRBJ1-1